This TCR beta chain comes out of a study of T cell responses to AZD1222 COVID-19 vaccine (dated by TCRdb to the early 2020s). As for the study more broadly: TCR sequencing covered some 250 trial participants: about 210 given two doses of AZD1222 and approximately 26 given two doses of MenACWY control vaccine. Trial participants were enrolled into age subgroups of 18-55, 56-69 and 70-plus years, which contained about 150, 27 and 61 TCR-sequenced participants, respectively.

The CDR3 regions of human TCRbeta chains were analyzed by immunosequencing. The original pipeline was this. TCRs in the repertoires were matched against a reference library of SARS-CoV-2-specific TCRs that had been generated with the MIRA antigen-specificity platform. Breadth was defined as the fraction of unique TCRs that were SARS-CoV-2-associated. Depth was defined as the fraction of total T cells that were SARS-CoV-2-associated. Using the MIRA data, each spike-specific TCR was mapped to the spike region that the TCR reacts to and placed in a CD4 or CD8 class. Log10-transformed breadth and depth values were compared by one-way ANOVA with Sidak's multiple comparisons tests. What TCRdb holds here is the immuneACCESS table cut down to in-frame rearrangements. Part of the clones is not present; checked against another copy, under half of the missing clones reflect an unresolved V gene, and the others are unexplained. The DNA gave D and trimming, while V, J and clone size come from that table. The sample records about 270,000 clones, almost 95% of which are singletons. Jointly, the top ten make up roughly 0.51% of the sample.

The germline V gene specifies SGHTA as CDR1 and FQGTGA as CDR2. Trimming accounts for 2 bases at V and 2 bases at J, while the number of junction bases matched to no gene is 7. The CDR3 measures 16 amino acids from cysteine to phenylalanine. CDR3 DNA is the only sequence kept; it has 48 bases, read in frame from the first base. Remarks on this clone: What this receptor recognizes is not known. Per-nucleotide qualities are absent, and no much larger clonotype sits a single base away.

Broad study findings and their caveats: Vaccine-associated CD4 TCRs spanned the whole spike protein, with dominant responses in regions 160-218 and 743-854. Most participants were white British and females outnumbered males, and the authors suggested that clonal diversity may have been underestimated. Conclusions about previously exposed vaccinees are limited, since just 5 to 7 AZD1222 recipients were seropositive for SARS-CoV-2 at baseline. No day 14 peak-response samples were available, so repertoires were characterized only after the peak T cell response. Reportedly, close to half of the unique spike-specific TCRs recognized epitopes lying outside the regions that are mutated in the B.1.351 and B.1.1.7 variants. Spike-specific TCR breadth and depth rose significantly after two AZD1222 doses compared with day 0 and with MenACWY recipients. The 56-69-year group was small, and its depth increase did not reach significance, likely because of low power.

Read against the paper, the sample's time point label means: about 28 days (+/-7) after the second vaccine dose. AZD1222 recipients whose second dose came at about 4 weeks and those whose second dose came at about 12 weeks were combined into one group, since spike-specific TCR depth and breadth did not differ between the two schedules. Vaccinee samples came from UK trials COV001 and COV002, including a single-blind randomized controlled phase 2/3 trial of AZD1222 (ChAdOx1 nCoV-19) in healthy adults. Trial participant PBMC samples were collected at day 0 and day 28 after the second dose for TCRbeta chain sequencing.

This sample comprised peripheral blood, obtained 28 days after the second AZD1222 dose. This chain is built from TRBV7-3 and TRBJ2-3; 7 junctional bases match TRBD2. This TCR was sampled from an adult who received the AZD1222 COVID-19 vaccine. Here the CDR3 is given as CASSLQPSGYTDTQYF. The bases are TGTGCCAGCAGCTTACAGCCTAGCGGATACACAGATACGCAGTATTTT.